Below, 21 T cell receptor beta chains from the same sample are listed, as sequenced in a study of control samples from healthy donors and cancer patients. Some clones are missing from TCRdb's copy, which holds only in-frame ones; the method was immunoSEQ multiplex PCR. Of about 130,000 clones in the sample, about 90% were seen once. The specimen was blood. These receptors came from a woman in her 50s in good health.

This clone is a singleton in its sample. The chain combines TRBV6-5 with TRBJ1-1; no clear D gene. Between the trimmed V and J ends, which lost 4 bases and 1 base, there was a span of 7 bases. CDR1 and CDR2 from the germline V gene are MNHEY and SVGAGI. This CDR3 spans 13 amino acids. The chain's CDR3 is CASSLSQNTEAFF. CDR3 nucleotides: TGTGCCAGCAGTTTATCACAGAACACTGAAGCTTTCTTT.

J is TRBJ2-5 and V is TRBV29-1; 12 positions match TRBD2. V was pared by 3 bases and J by 5 bases, with 7 bases of the junction left unmatched. The CDR3 has 15 amino acids. Germline loops: CDR1 SQVTM, CDR2 ANQGSEA. DNA of the CDR3: TGCAGCGTTGATACCCTAGCGGGGGGGCGGGAGACCCAGTACTTC. Amino acids: CSVDTLAGGRETQYF.

The rearrangement joins TRBV5-5 to TRBJ2-7; no definite D call. Germline V gene lookup returns CDR1 SGHKS and CDR2 YYEKEE (reference sequence). The CDR3 consists of 13 residues. V lost 2 bases to trimming and J lost 2 bases, with 8 bases between them. This chain's CDR3 is CASSFLSAYEQYF. Written as DNA, the CDR3 is TGTGCCAGCAGCTTCCTATCCGCCTACGAGCAGTACTTC.

The rearrangement links TRBV18 to TRBJ2-1, with 10 bases identical to TRBD1. The CDR3 consists of 14 residues. Germline V gives CDR1 KGHSH, CDR2 LQKENI. The V gene end was trimmed by 1 base and the J gene end by 9 bases; junction bases not matched to a gene: 3. The CDR3 here is CASSPQDRGFEQFF. CDR3 DNA sequence: TGTGCCAGCTCACCACAGGACAGGGGGTTTGAGCAGTTCTTC.

This chain links TRBV12-5 with TRBJ1-2; D perhaps matches TRBD1 (6 bases). Between the trimmed V and J ends, which lost 2 bases and 7 bases, there was a span of 14 bases. The V gene's germline CDR1 is LGHNT and CDR2 FRNRAP. The CDR3 is made up of 14 amino acids. The CDR3 DNA follows: TGTGCTAGTGGTTTGTGGGGGGCGACTGGTGGCTACACCTTC. It is translated as CASGLWGATGGYTF.

The chain uses TRBV30 and TRBJ1-1; 7 bases line up with TRBD1. CDR1 is GTSNPN and CDR2 is SVGIG in the germline V gene (reference sequence). The CDR3 is made up of 12 amino acids. The junction had 6 bases not matched to a gene; V was cut back by 8 bases and J by 3 bases. CDR3 sequence reads: CAHDDRDTEAFF. The CDR3 region has the DNA TGTGCCCACGACGACAGGGACACTGAAGCTTTCTTT.

The chain uses TRBV7-2 and TRBJ1-2; D is undetermined. CDR3 length equals 15 residues. The V gene lost 1 base and the J gene lost 8 bases, with 17 bases spanning the gap. In germline, CDR1 is SGHTA, CDR2 FQGNSA. For the CDR3, the DNA is TGTGCCAGCAGCTTAGGGGTAGGAGGGTCGTCCGGCTACACCTTC. It specifies CASSLGVGGSSGYTF.

The chain has TRBV6-5 and TRBJ1-4; D is unresolved. There are 15 residues in the CDR3. The V gene's germline CDR1 is MNHEY and CDR2 SVGAGI. Trimming took off 6 bases at V and 7 bases at J, with 18 bases between the two ends. In DNA, the CDR3 is TGTGCCAGCAGCACTCCATCCGGAATGAGTGAAAAACTGTTTTTT. Its translation: CASSTPSGMSEKLFF.

V gene TRBV2 combines with J gene TRBJ1-5, with 9 bases lining up with TRBD1. V lost 4 bases, J lost 7 bases, and 8 bases stayed unmatched. Germline lookup yields CDR1 SNHLY and CDR2 FYNNEI. The CDR3 is 15 residues long. CDR3 in DNA: TGTGCCAGCAGTGGCGAACAGGGGGCGGGACAGCCCCAGCATTTT. The encoded protein is CASSGEQGAGQPQHF.

As for this clone: The CDR3 does not close with the conserved phenylalanine or tryptophan, likely indicating a read error. It is unclear where the CDR3 begins or ends on the DNA, so no DNA is shown, and the CDR3 is as TCRdb lists it. This rearrangement joins TRBV20-1 to TRBJ2-3; TRBD1, the D gene given by the table, was not confirmed from the DNA. CDR1 and CDR2 (germline): DFQATT, SNEGSKA (reference sequence). The CDR3 spans 8 residues, counting both ends. The chain's CDR3 is CSAPTGQL.

The chain is built from TRBV6-5 and TRBJ2-1; 7 nucleotides match TRBD1. CDR1 MNHEY and CDR2 SVGAGI come from the germline V gene. The CDR3 extends over 15 amino acids. Losses at the gene ends were 5 bases for V and 1 base for J; bases not matched to a gene: 5. The CDR3 nucleotides are TGTGCCAGCAGTAGGGACAGCTCTTCCTACAATGAGCAGTTCTTC. Its protein product is CASSRDSSSYNEQFF.

J is TRBJ1-3 and V is TRBV11-2, with D unresolved. The CDR3 consists of 14 residues. Trimming removed 1 base from V and 3 bases from J, with 7 bases in between. Germline V gene data show CDR1 as SGHAT and CDR2 as FQNNGV. The CDR3 DNA is TGTGCCAGCAGCTTAGTGACTTATGGAAACACCATATATTTT. Its translation is CASSLVTYGNTIYF.

The chain is built from TRBV27 and TRBJ1-1, with D uncertain. Germline-derived CDR1 and CDR2 are MNHEY and SMNVEV (reference sequence). The CDR3 contains 14 residues. Between the trimmed V and J ends, which lost 5 bases and 1 base, there was a span of 11 bases. The CDR3 is CASSGFRKNTEAFF. The CDR3 DNA sequence: TGTGCCAGCAGTGGGTTCAGGAAGAACACTGAAGCTTTCTTT.

The J gene is TRBJ1-2, the V gene TRBV4-1; D perhaps matches TRBD1 (6 bases). The V end was cut by 3 bases, the J end by 4 bases, with 30 bases between. The CDR3 is 20 residues long. Germline loops: CDR1 MGHRA, CDR2 YSYEKL. The CDR3: CASSHDPPSPGQGRGYGYTF. The CDR3 DNA is TGCGCCAGCAGCCATGACCCTCCCTCCCCTGGTCAGGGGCGAGGCTATGGCTACACCTTC.

The chain uses TRBV7-2 and TRBJ1-6, with D unresolved. Germline CDR1 SGHTA, CDR2 FQGNSA. Trimming stripped 2 bases from V and 0 bases from J, with 11 bases between. This CDR3 comprises 17 residues. The CDR3 reads CASSLRARSSYNSPLHF. The CDR3 DNA follows: TGTGCCAGCAGCTTACGAGCCCGTAGCTCCTATAATTCACCCCTCCACTTT.

The V call is TRBV5-6, the J call TRBJ1-2; 7 positions agree with TRBD1. Trimming cost V 0 bases and J 4 bases; bases outside gene matches: 9. CDR1 is SGHDT, CDR2 YYEEEE, per germline. The CDR3 is made up of 16 amino acids. The CDR3 protein is CASSLATGESLYGYTF. In DNA, the CDR3 is TGTGCCAGCAGCTTGGCTACAGGGGAGTCCCTCTATGGCTACACCTTC. Full variable domain (rest looked up from reference TRBV5-6 and TRBJ1-2): DAGVTQSPTHLIKTRGQQVTLRCSPKSGHDTVSWYQQALGQGPQFIFQYYEEEERQRGNFPDRFSGHQFPNYSSELNVNALLLGDSALYLCASSLATGESLYGYTFGSGTRLTVV.

The table lists this clone with a count of one. The chain recombines TRBV5-1 with TRBJ1-4; 8 nucleotides match TRBD1. The trim removed 3 bases at V and 7 bases at J, leaving 8 bases unmatched. Germline CDR1 is SGHRS and CDR2 is YFSETQ. The CDR3 totals 15 residues. CDR3 sequence reads: CASSSLGQAGEKLFF. The CDR3 DNA reads as TGCGCCAGCAGCTCACTGGGACAGGCCGGTGAAAAACTGTTTTTT.

The chain recombines TRBV6-1 with TRBJ1-6; D unresolved. Germline V gene lookup returns CDR1 MNHNS and CDR2 SASEGT. The germline V and J ends were trimmed by 3 bases and 7 bases, with 10 bases remaining between them. The CDR3 contains 14 residues. DNA for the CDR3: TGTGCCAGCAGTGAGGCCCTGGACAATTCACCCCTCCACTTT. Translating it yields CASSEALDNSPLHF.

V and J are TRBV18 and TRBJ1-1; D is perhaps TRBD1 (6 bases). The CDR3 has 13 amino acids. Trimming took off 3 bases at V and 8 bases at J, with 13 bases between the two ends. Germline-derived CDR1 and CDR2 are KGHSH and LQKENI. CDR3 sequence reads: CASSPALQGEAFF. As DNA, the CDR3 is TGTGCCAGCTCACCGGCCCTTCAGGGGGAAGCTTTCTTT.

The V gene is TRBV7-8, the J gene TRBJ1-4; no definite D call. CDR3 length: 15 residues. V was clipped by 0 bases and J by 7 bases, with 12 bases between them. Germline CDR1 is SGHVS and CDR2 is FQNEAQ. CDR3 amino acids: CASSLARGSIEKLFF. Written as DNA, the CDR3 is TGTGCCAGCAGCTTAGCAAGAGGGAGTATTGAAAAACTGTTTTTT.

The chain carries TRBV25-1 and TRBJ2-7, with 9 bases fitting TRBD2. The CDR3 has 13 residues. CDR1 is MGHDK, CDR2 SYGVNS, per germline. Unmatched junction bases numbered 6, after V lost 8 bases and J lost 4 bases. This CDR3 is CASVAGESYEQYF. The DNA of the CDR3 is TGTGCCAGCGTAGCGGGAGAAAGTTACGAGCAGTACTTC.